This T cell receptor (beta chain) is drawn from a study of blood T cell repertoires in COVID-19. The assay was immunoSEQ multiplex PCR, and TCRdb's table has in-frame clones only and misses some. The sample includes 40,000 or so clones, about nine tenths of them seen just once. The CDR3 contains 19 residues. V usage is TRBV21-1 and J usage is TRBJ2-1; the DNA was not used to check the table's D call, TRBD2. TRBV21-1 is recorded as a pseudogene. Input material: peripheral blood. This TCR derives from a man aged 45-65 years with active COVID-19. This CDR3 is CASSKGWGGPFTSYNEQFF. The CDR3 coding sequence is TGTGCCAGCAGCAAAGGTTGGGGGGGGCCTTTTACCTCCTACAATGAGCAGTTCTTC.